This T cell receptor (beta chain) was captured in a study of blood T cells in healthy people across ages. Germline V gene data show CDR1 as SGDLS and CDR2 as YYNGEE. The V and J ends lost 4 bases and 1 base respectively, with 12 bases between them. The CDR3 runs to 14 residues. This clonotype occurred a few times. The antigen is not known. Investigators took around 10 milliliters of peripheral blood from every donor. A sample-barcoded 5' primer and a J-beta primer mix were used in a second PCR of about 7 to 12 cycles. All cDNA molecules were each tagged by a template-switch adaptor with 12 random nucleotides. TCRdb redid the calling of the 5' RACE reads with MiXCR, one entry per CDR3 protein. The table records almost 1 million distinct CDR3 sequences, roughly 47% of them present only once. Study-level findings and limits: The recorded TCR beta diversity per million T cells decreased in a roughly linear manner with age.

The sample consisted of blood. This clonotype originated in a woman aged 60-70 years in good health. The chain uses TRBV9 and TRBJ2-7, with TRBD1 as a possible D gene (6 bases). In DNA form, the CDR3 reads TGTGCCAGCAGCCCTAAAGACAGGTCCTACGAGCAGTACTTC. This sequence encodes CASSPKDRSYEQYF.